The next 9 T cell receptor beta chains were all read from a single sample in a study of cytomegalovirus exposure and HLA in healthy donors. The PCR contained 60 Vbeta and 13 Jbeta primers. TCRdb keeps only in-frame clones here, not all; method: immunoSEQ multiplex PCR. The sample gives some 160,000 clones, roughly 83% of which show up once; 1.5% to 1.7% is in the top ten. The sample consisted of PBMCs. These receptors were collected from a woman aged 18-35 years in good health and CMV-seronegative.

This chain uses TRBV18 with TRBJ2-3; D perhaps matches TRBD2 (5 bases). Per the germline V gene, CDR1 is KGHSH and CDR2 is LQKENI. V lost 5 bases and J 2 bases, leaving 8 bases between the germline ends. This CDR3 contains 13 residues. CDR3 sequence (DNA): TGTGCCAGCTCAGTGGGAGACACAGATACGCAGTATTTT. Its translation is CASSVGDTDTQYF.

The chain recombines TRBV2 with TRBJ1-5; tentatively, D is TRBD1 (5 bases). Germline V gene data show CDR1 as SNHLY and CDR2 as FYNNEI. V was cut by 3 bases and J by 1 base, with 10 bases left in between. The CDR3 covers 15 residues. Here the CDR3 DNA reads TGTGCCAGCAGTGAGGCAGGGAGGAGCAATCAGCCCCAGCATTTT. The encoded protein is CASSEAGRSNQPQHF.

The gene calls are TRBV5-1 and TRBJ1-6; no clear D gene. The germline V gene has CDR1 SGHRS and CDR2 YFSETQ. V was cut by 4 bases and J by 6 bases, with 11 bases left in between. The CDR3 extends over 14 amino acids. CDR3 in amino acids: CASSLGGGNSPLHF. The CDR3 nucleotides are TGCGCCAGCAGCCTCGGAGGAGGTAATTCACCCCTCCACTTT.

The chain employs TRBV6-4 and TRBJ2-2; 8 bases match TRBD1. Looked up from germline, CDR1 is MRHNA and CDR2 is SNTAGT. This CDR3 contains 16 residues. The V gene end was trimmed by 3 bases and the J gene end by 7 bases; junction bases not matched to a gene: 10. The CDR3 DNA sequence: TGTGCCAGCAGTGAGACCCATGACAGGGGCGGCGGGGAGCTGTTTTTT. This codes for CASSETHDRGGGELFF.

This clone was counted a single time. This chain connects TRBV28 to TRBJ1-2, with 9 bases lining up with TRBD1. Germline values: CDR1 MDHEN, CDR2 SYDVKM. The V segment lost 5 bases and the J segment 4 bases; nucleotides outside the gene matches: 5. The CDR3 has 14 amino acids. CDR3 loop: CASSRDRVSYGYTF. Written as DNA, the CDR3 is TGTGCCAGCAGTCGGGACAGGGTTAGCTATGGCTACACCTTC.

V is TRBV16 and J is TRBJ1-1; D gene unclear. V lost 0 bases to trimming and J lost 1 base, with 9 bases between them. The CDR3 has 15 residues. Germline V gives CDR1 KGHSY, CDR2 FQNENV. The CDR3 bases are TGTGCCAGCAGCCAATCCCACGGAGGGAACACTGAAGCTTTCTTT. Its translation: CASSQSHGGNTEAFF. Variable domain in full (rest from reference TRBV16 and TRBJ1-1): GEEVAQTPKHLVRGEGQKAKLYCAPIKGHSYVFWYQQVLKNEFKFLISFQNENVFDETGMPKERFSAKCLPNSPCSLEIQATKLEDSAVYFCASSQSHGGNTEAFFGQGTRLTVV.

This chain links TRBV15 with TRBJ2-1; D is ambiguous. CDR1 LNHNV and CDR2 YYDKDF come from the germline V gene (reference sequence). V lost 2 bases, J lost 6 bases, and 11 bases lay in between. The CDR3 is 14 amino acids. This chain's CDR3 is CATSRTDSINEQFF. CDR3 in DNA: TGTGCCACCAGCAGAACTGACTCGATCAATGAGCAGTTCTTC.

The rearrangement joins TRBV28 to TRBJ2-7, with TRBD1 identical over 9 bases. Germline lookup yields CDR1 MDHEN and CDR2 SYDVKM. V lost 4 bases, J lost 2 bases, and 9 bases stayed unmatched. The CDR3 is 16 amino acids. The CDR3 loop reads CASSSAGTGRAYEQYF. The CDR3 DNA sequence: TGTGCCAGCAGTTCGGCCGGGACAGGGAGGGCCTACGAGCAGTACTTC.

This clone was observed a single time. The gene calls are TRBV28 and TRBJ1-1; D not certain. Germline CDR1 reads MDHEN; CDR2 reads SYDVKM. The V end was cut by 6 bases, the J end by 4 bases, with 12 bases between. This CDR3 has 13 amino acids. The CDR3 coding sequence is TGTGCCAGCAGAACTAGGGCGTCCACTGAAGCTTTCTTT. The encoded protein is CASRTRASTEAFF.